The T cell receptor beta chain described here comes from a study of persistence of HIV-infected CD4 T cells. Overall study: A median of 8 years of suppressive ART preceded sampling.

As concerns this clone: The antigen remains undetermined. One end of the junction varies from germline; a read error may be responsible.

Overall study findings and caveats: Antigen-responding cells were enriched for degenerate expanded CDR3beta sequences.

This CDR3 region has 11 residues. Germline V gene lookup returns CDR1 SNHLY and CDR2 FYNNEI. The libraries were made with immunoSEQ version 4 in survey mode. Libraries were prepared by immunoSEQ multiplex PCR; TCRdb keeps only in-frame clonotypes and omits some of them. The data hold tens of thousands of clones, with 65% to 75% observed a single time. The stimulus was an HIV-1 Gag 15-mer peptide pool, 0.85 to 1 ug/peptide/mL. Sorted nonresponding memory CD4+ T cells were CD40L-negative, CD69-negative, CD45RO-high. The chain combines TRBV2 with TRBJ1-2; D not certain. Source: CD4+ T cells sorted from PBMCs after 18-hour stimulation, taken from a patient who received antiretroviral therapy. The TCR comes from an adult man with HIV who was CMV-seropositive. The CDR3 is CASSEVDAVAF. The CDR3 DNA is TGTGCCAGCAGTGAGGTGGACGCTGTCGCCTTC.